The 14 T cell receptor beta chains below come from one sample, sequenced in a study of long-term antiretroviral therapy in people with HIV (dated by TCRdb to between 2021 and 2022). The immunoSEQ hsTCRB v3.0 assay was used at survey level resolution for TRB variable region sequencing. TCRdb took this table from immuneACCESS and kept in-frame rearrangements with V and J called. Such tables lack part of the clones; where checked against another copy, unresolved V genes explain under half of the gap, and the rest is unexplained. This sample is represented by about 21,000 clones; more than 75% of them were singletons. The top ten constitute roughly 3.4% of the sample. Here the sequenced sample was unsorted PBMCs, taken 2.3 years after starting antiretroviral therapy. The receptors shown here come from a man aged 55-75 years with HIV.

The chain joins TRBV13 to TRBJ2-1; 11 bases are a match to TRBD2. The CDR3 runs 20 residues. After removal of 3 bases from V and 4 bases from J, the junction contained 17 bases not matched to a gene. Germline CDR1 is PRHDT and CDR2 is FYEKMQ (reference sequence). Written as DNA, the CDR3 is TGTGCCAGCAGCTTGGGCGGGACTAGCGGTCTTTCCCAATTGTACAATGAGCAGTTCTTC. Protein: CASSLGGTSGLSQLYNEQFF.

CDR3 bases: TGTGCCAGCGGGTCGTTGCGCCAAGAGACCCAGTACTTC. It encodes CASGSLRQETQYF. The chain recombines TRBV2 with TRBJ2-5; D is uncertain. The CDR3 extends over 13 amino acids. V lost 8 bases, J lost 1 base, and 11 bases lay in between. Germline V gene data show CDR1 as SNHLY and CDR2 as FYNNEI.

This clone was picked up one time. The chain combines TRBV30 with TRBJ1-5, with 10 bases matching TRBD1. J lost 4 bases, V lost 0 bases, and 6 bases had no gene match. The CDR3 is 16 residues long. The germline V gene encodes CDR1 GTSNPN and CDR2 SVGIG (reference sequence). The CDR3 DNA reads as TGTGCCTGGAGTGTTATGGACAGGGGGTTGAATCAGCCCCAGCATTTT. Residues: CAWSVMDRGLNQPQHF.

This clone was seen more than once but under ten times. The CDR3 sequence is CASSELGQDGELFF. The CDR3 nucleotides read TGTGCCAGCAGCGAACTTGGGCAGGACGGGGAGCTGTTTTTT. The rearrangement links TRBV11-3 to TRBJ2-2; no clear D. CDR1 and CDR2 (germline): SGHNT, YENEEA. CDR3 length: 14 residues. The V end lost 5 bases, the J end lost 7 bases, and 14 bases lay between the germline ends.

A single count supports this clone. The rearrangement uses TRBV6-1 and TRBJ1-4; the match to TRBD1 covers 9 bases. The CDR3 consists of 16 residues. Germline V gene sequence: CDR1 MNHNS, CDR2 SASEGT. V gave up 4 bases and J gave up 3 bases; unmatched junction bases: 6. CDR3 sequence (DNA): TGTGCCAGCAGTGTATACAGGGGGCCAGCTAATGAAAAACTGTTTTTT. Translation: CASSVYRGPANEKLFF.

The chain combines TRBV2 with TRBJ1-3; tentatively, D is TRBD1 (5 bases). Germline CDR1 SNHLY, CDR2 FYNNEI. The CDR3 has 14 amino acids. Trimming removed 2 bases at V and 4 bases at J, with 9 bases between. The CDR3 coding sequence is TGTGCCAGCAGTGAACAGGGCGGCGGAAACACCATATATTTT. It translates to CASSEQGGGNTIYF.

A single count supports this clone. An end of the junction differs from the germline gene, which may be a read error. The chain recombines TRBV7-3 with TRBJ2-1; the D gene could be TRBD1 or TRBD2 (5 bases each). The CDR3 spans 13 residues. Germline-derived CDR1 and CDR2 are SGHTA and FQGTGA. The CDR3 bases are TGTGCCAGCAGCCCCGGGGCCCGGCGCCATATGGTCTTC. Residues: CASSPGARRHMVF.

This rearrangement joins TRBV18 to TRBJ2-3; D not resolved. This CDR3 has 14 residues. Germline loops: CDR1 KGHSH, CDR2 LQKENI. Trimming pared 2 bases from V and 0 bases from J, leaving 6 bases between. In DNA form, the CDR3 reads TGTGCCAGCTCACCAGTGGCTAGCACAGATACGCAGTATTTT. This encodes CASSPVASTDTQYF. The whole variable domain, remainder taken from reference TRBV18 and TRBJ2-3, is NAGVMQNPRHLVRRRGQEARLRCSPMKGHSHVYWYRQLPEEGLKFMVYLQKENIIDESGMPKERFSAEFPKEGPSILRIQQVVRGDSAAYFCASSPVASTDTQYFGPGTRLTVL.

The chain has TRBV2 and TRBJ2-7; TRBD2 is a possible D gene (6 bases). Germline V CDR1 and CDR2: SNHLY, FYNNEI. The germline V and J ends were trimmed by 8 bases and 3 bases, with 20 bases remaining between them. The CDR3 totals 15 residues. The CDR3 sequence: CASHDYREQDYEQYF. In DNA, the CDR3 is TGTGCCAGCCACGACTACCGGGAGCAAGACTACGAGCAGTACTTC.

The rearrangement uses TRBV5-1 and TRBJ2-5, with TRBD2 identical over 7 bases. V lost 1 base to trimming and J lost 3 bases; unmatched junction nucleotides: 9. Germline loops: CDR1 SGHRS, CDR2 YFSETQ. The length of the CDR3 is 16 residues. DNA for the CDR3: TGCGCCAGCAGCTTGAATTCTGGGGGGGGAGAAGAGACCCAGTACTTC. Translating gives CASSLNSGGGEETQYF.

CDR3 DNA: TGTGCCAGCAGCCGTTTCTCTGGACCCCTTTTACCCACCGGGGAGCTGTTTTTT. It translates to CASSRFSGPLLPTGELFF. The chain links TRBV5-4 to TRBJ2-2; D remains ambiguous. V lost 4 bases to trimming and J lost 4 bases, with 23 bases between them. The CDR3 covers 18 residues. Germline V gene data show CDR1 as SGHNT and CDR2 as YYREEE (reference sequence). The full variable domain, in which reference TRBV5-4 and TRBJ2-2 provide the parts outside the CDR3, is ETGVTQSPTHLIKTRGQQVTLRCSSQSGHNTVSWYQQALGQGPQFIFQYYREEENGRGNFPPRFSGLQFPNYSSELNVNALELDDSALYLCASSRFSGPLLPTGELFFGEGSRLTVL.

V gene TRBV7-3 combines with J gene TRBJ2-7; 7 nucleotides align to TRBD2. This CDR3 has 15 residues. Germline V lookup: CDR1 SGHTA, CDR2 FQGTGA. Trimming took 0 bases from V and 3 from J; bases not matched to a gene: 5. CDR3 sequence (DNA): TGTGCCAGCAGCTTAACTCCTAGCGGATACTACGAGCAGTACTTC. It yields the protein CASSLTPSGYYEQYF. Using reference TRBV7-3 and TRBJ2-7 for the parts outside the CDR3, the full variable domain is GAGVSQTPSNKVTEKGKYVELRCDPISGHTALYWYRQSLGQGPEFLIYFQGTGAADDSGLPNDRFFAVRPEGSVSTLKIQRTERGDSAVYLCASSLTPSGYYEQYFGPGTRLTVT.

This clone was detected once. The CDR3 DNA sequence: TGCGCCAGCAGCCCGGACCCTCACTACAATGAGCAGTTCTTC. This gives the protein CASSPDPHYNEQFF. The chain employs TRBV5-1 and TRBJ2-1; D gene unclear. With 4 bases removed from V and 3 bases from J, the gap between germline ends came to 11 bases. This CDR3 has 14 residues. In germline, CDR1 is SGHRS, CDR2 YFSETQ.

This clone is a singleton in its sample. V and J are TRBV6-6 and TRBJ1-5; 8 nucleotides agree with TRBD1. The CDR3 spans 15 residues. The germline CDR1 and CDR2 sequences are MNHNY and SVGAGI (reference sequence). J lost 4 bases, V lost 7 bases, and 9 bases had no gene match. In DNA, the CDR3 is TGTGCCAGCACCTCGAGGACAGGGTTTAATCAGCCCCAGCATTTT. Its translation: CASTSRTGFNQPQHF.